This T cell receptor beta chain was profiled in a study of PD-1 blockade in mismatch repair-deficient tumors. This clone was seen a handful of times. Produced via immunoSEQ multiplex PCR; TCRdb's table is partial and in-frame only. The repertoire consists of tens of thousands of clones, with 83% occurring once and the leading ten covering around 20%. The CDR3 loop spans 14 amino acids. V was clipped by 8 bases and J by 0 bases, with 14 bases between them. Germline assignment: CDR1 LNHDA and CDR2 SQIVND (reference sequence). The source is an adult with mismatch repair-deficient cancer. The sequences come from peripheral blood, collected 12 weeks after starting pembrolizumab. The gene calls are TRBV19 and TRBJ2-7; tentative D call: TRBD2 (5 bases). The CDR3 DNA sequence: TGTGCCAGTGGCCGAGGGCAGGCCTCCTACGAGCAGTACTTC. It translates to CASGRGQASYEQYF.